This is a list of T cell receptor beta chains from one sample in a study of prognosis after radiotherapy for stage I lung cancer. TCRdb passed the multiplex PCR reads through MiXCR, listing each CDR3 protein once. The table shows 15,000 or so distinct CDR3 sequences, with roughly 31% occurring only once. The sample here was PBMCs, taken before or after stereotactic body radiation therapy (not recorded which). Every receptor here comes from a donor aged 50 or older with non-small cell lung cancer. The CDR3 runs from the conserved cysteine through the conserved F or W. Each record gives: V gene, clone size, D gene, J gene, CDR3 DNA, CDR3 protein. The D gene is left open where the match is weak. Expanded clones get a size class; other rows say once, few or many, or leave the size out.

TRBV12-3/TRBV12-4	medium-sized	TRBD2	TRBJ2-1	TGTGCCAGCAGCCGGACTAGCTCCTACAATGAGCAGTTCTTC	CASSRTSSYNEQFF
TRBV6-1	many	-	TRBJ1-1	TGTGCCAGCAGTGAAGCGGGAGTAGGGGAAACTGAAGCTTTCTTT	CASSEAGVGETEAFF
TRBV5-1	-	TRBD2	TRBJ2-5	TGCGCCAGCAGCTTTAGCGGGCCTCAAGAGACCCAGTACTTC	CASSFSGPQETQYF
TRBV28	many	TRBD2	TRBJ2-1	TGTGCCAGCAGTTCAAGGACGACTAGCGGGTACAATGAGCAGTTCTTC	CASSSRTTSGYNEQFF
TRBV2	many	-	TRBJ1-2	TGTGCCAGCACTATGGGGCCCTATGGCTACACCTTC	CASTMGPYGYTF
TRBV20-1	many	-	TRBJ1-1	TGCAGTGCTGATACCGACGGGGCAATTCGCACTGAAGCTTTCTTT	CSADTDGAIRTEAFF
TRBV30	-	-	TRBJ2-1	TGTGCCTGGAGGTGGACTACCGTATACAATGAGCAGTTCTTC	CAWRWTTVYNEQFF
TRBV29-1	many	-	TRBJ1-2	TGCAGCGTTGAGTCCGCGGGAGGGAGAATTAACTATGGCTACACCTTC	CSVESAGGRINYGYTF
TRBV28	medium-sized	-	TRBJ2-3	TGTGCCAGCAGTTTATTGGACCTAAGGCACAGGAGAGCCACAGATACGCAGTATTTT	CASSLLDLRHRRATDTQYF
TRBV20-1	many	-	TRBJ1-1	TGCAGTGCTAGAGAGGGTGGCACTGAAGCTTTCTTT	CSAREGGTEAFF